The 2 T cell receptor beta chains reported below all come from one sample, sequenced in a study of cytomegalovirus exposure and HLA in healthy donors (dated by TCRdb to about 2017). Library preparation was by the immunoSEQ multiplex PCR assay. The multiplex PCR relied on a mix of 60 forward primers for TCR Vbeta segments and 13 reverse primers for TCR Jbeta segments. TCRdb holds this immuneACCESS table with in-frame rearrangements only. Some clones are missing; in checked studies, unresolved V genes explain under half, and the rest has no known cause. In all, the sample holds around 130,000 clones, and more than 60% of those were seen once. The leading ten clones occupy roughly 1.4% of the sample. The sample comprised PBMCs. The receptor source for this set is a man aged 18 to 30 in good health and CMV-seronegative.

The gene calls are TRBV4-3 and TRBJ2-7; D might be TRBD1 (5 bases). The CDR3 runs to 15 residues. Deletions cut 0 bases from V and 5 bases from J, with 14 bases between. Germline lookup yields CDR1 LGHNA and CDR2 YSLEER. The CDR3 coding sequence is TGCGCCAGCAGCCAAGAAGGGGTAGGGTACCACGAGCAGTACTTC. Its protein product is CASSQEGVGYHEQYF.

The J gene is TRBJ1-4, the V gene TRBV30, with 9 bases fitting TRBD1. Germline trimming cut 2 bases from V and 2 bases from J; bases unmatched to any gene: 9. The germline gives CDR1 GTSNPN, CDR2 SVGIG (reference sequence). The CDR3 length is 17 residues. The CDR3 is CAWSKPYRGLTNEKLFF. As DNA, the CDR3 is TGTGCCTGGAGTAAGCCCTACAGGGGGCTCACTAATGAAAAACTGTTTTTT.